This TCR beta chain was identified in a study of blood T cell repertoires in COVID-19. The wider study: PBMCs, B-cell-depleted T cells, or T cells provided the cDNA or gDNA that made up the material.

Using immunoSEQ multiplex PCR, the repertoire was profiled, and TCRdb retains in-frame clones only, with some absent. The sample shows 200,000 to 250,000 clones, 70% to 90% of them seen only once. This sequence originates from a woman between 40 and 55 years old with acute or convalescent COVID-19. Sequenced sample: peripheral blood.

The CDR3 nucleotides are TGTGCCAGCAGCCAGTTCGGGAGCATGAACACTGAAGCTTTCTTT. Residues: CASSQFGSMNTEAFF. The genes are TRBV3-1 (or the pseudogene TRBV3-2) and TRBJ1-1; no firm D call. Per the germline V gene, CDR1 is LGHDT and CDR2 is YNNKEL (reference sequence). Between the trimmed V and J ends, which lost 3 bases and 0 bases, there was a span of 11 bases. This CDR3 spans 15 amino acids.